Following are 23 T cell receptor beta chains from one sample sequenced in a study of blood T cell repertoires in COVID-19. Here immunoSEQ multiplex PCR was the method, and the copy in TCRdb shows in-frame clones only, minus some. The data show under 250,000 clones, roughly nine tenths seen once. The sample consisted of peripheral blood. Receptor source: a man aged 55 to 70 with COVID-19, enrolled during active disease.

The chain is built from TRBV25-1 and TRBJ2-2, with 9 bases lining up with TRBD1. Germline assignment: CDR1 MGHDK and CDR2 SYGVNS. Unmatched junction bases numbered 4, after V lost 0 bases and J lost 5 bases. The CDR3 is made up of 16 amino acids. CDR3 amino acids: CASSEYGTGNTGELFF. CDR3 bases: TGTGCCAGCAGTGAATATGGGACAGGGAATACCGGGGAGCTGTTTTTT.

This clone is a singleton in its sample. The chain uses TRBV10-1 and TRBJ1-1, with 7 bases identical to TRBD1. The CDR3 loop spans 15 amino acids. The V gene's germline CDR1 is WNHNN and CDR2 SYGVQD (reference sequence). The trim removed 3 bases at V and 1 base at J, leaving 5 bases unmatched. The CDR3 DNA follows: TGCGCCAGCAGTGATACCGACAGGGCGAACACTGAAGCTTTCTTT. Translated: CASSDTDRANTEAFF.

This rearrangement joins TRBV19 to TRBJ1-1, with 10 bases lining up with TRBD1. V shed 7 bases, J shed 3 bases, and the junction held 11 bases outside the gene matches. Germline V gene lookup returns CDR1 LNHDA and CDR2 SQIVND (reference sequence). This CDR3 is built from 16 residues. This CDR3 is CASTPLDRGHHTEAFF. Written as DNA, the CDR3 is TGTGCCAGTACCCCGTTAGACAGGGGGCATCACACTGAAGCTTTCTTT. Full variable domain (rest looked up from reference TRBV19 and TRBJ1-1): DGGITQSPKYLFRKEGQNVTLSCEQNLNHDAMYWYRQDPGQGLRLIYYSQIVNDFQKGDIAEGYSVSREKKESFPLTVTSAQKNPTAFYLCASTPLDRGHHTEAFFGQGTRLTVV.

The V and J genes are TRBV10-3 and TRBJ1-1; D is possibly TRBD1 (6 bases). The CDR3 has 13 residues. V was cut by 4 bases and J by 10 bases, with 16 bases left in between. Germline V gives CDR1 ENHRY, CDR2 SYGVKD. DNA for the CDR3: TGTGCCATCAGTGGGCTAGAACAGGGTCGAGCTTTCTTT. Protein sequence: CAISGLEQGRAFF.

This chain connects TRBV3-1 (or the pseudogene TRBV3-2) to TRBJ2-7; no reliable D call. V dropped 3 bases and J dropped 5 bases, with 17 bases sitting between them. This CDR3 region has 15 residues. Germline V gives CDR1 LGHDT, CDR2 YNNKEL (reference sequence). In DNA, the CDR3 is TGTGCCAGCAGCCAGGCGACGGAGCCCCGGGACGAGCAGTACTTC. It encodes CASSQATEPRDEQYF.

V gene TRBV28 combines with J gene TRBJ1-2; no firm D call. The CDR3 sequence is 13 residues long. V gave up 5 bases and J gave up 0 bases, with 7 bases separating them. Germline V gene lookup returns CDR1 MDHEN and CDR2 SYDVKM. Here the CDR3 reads CASSPSPNYGYTF. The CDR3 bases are TGTGCCAGCAGTCCCTCTCCTAACTATGGCTACACCTTC.

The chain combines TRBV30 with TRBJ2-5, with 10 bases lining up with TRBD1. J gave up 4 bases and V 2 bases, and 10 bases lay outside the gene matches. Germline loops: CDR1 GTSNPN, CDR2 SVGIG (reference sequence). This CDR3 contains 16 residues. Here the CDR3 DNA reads TGTGCCTGGAGTCCCCGGGACAGGGGCCGCTCAGAGACCCAGTACTTC. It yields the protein CAWSPRDRGRSETQYF. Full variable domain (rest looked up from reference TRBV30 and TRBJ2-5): SQTIHQWPATLVQPVGSPLSLECTVEGTSNPNLYWYRQAAGRGLQLLFYSVGIGQISSEVPQNLSASRPQDRQFILSSKKLLLSDSGFYLCAWSPRDRGRSETQYFGPGTRLLVL.

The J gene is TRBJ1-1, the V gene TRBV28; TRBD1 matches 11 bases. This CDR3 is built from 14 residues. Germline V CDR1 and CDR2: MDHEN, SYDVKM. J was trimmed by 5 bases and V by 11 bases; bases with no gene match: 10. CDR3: CAAQDRGPGTEAFF. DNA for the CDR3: TGTGCCGCCCAGGACAGGGGGCCGGGTACTGAAGCTTTCTTT.

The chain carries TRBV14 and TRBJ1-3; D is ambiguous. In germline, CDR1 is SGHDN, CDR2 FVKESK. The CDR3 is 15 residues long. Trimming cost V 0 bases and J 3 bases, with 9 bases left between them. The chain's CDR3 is CASSQDRLNGNTIYF. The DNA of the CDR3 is TGTGCCAGCAGCCAAGACAGGCTCAATGGAAACACCATATATTTT.

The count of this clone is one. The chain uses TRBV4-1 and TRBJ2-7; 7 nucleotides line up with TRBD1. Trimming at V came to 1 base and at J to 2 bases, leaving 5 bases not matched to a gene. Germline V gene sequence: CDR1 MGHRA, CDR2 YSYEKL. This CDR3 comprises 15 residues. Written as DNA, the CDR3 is TGCGCCAGCAGCCAAGGACAGGGATCCCCCTACGAGCAGTACTTC. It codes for CASSQGQGSPYEQYF.

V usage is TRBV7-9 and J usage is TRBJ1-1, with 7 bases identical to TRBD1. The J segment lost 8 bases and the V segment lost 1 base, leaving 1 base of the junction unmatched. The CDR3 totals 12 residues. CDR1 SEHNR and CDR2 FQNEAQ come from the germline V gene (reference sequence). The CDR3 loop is CASSLGDSEAFF. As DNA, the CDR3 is TGTGCCAGCAGCTTAGGGGACAGCGAAGCTTTCTTT. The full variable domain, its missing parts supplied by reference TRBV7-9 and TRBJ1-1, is DTGVSQNPRHKITKRGQNVTFRCDPISEHNRLYWYRQTLGQGPEFLTYFQNEAQLEKSRLLSDRFSAERPKGSFSTLEIQRTEQGDSAMYLCASSLGDSEAFFGQGTRLTVV.

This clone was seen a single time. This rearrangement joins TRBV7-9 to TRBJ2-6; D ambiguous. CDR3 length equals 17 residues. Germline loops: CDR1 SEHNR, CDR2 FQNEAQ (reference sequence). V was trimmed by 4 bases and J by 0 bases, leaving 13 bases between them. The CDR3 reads CASSSVSPGSGANVLTF. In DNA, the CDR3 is TGTGCCAGCAGCTCCGTTAGCCCTGGCTCTGGGGCCAACGTCCTGACTTTC.

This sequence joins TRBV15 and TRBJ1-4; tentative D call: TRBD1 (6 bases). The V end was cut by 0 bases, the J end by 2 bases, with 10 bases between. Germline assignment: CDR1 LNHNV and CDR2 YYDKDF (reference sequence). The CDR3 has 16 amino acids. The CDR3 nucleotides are TGTGCCACCAGCAGAGAAAGGACAGATACTAATGAAAAACTGTTTTTT. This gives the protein CATSRERTDTNEKLFF.

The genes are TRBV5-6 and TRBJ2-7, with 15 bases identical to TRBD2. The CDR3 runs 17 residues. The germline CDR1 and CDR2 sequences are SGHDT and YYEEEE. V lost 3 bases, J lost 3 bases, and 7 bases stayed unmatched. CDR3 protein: CASSSGTSGGFIYEQYF. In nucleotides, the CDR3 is TGTGCCAGCAGCTCGGGGACTAGCGGGGGGTTCATCTACGAGCAGTACTTC.

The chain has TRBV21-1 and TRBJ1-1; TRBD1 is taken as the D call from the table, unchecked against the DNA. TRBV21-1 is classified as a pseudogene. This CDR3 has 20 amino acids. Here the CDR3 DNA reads TGTGCCAGCAGCAAAGAAATTGTCAGGGGGTTAAACAACGACAGCACTGAAGCTTTCTTT. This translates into CASSKEIVRGLNNDSTEAFF.

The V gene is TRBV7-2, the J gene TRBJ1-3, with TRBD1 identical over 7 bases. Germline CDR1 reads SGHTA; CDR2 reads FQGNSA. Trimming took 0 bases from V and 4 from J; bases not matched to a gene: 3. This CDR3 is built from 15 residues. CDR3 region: CASSLATGHGNTIYF. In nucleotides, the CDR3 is TGTGCCAGCAGCTTAGCGACAGGGCACGGAAACACCATATATTTT.

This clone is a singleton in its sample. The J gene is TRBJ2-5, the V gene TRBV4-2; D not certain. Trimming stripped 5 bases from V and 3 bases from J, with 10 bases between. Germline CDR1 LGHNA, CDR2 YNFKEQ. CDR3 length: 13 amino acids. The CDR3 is CASSFRAKETQYF. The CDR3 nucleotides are TGTGCCAGCAGCTTCAGAGCGAAAGAGACCCAGTACTTC.

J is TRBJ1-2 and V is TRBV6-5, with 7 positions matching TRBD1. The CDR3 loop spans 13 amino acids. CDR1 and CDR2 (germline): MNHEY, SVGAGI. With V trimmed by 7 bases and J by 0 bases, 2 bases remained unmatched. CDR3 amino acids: CASMRGPNYGYTF. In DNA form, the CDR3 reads TGTGCCAGCATGAGGGGGCCTAACTATGGCTACACCTTC.

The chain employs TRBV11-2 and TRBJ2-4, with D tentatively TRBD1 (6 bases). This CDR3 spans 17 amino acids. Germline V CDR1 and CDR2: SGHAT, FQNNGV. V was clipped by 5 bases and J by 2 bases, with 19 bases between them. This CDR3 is CASSPRQRGSSKNIQYF. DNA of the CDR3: TGTGCCAGCAGCCCCCGACAGAGGGGGTCCTCCAAAAACATTCAGTACTTC.

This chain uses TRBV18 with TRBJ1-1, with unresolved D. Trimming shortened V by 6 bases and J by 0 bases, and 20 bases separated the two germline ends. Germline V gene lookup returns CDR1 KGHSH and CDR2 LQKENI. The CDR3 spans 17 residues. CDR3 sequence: CASSPSHTAALNTEAFF. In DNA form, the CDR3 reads TGTGCCAGCTCCCCATCCCACACAGCGGCGTTGAACACTGAAGCTTTCTTT.

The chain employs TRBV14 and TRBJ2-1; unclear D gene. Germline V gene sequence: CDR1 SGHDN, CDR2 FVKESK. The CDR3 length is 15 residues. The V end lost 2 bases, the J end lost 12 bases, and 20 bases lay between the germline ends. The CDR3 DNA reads TGTGCCAGCAGCCAATCCACCAAATCGCGTGGTGGGCAGTTCTTC. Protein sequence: CASSQSTKSRGGQFF.

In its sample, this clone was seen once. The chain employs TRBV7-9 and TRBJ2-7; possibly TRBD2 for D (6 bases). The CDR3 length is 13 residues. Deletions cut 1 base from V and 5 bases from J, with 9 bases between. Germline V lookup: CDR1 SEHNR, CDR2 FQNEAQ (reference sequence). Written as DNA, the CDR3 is TGTGCCAGCAGCTTAGGGTCTAGCGACGAGCAGTACTTC. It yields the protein CASSLGSSDEQYF.

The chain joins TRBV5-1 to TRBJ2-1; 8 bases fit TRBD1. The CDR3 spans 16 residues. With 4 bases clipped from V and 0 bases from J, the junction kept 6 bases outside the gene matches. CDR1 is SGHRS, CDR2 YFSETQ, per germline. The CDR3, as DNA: TGCGCCAGCAGCGCGACAACAGGGGGCTCCTACAATGAGCAGTTCTTC. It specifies CASSATTGGSYNEQFF.